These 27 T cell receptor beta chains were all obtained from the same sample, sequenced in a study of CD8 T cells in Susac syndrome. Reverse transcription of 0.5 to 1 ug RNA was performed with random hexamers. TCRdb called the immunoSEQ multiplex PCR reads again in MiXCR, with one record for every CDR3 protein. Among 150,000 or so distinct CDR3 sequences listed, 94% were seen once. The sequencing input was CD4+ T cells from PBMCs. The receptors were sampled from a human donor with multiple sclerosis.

The CDR3 bases are TGTGCCAGCACCCTAGCCGGGAGCGGGGAGCTGTTTTTT. It encodes CASTLAGSGELFF. The chain employs TRBV9 and TRBJ2-2; D is possibly TRBD2 (6 bases). The CDR3 extends over 13 amino acids. Trimming pared 6 bases from V and 7 bases from J, leaving 13 bases between. The V gene's germline CDR1 is SGDLS and CDR2 YYNGEE.

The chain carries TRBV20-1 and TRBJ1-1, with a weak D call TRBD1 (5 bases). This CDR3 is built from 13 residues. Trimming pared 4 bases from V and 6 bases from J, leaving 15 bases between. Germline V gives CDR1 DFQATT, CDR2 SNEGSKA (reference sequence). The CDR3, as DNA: TGCAGTGCTATTGGCAGGGAGGGATCTGAAGCTTTCTTT. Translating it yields CSAIGREGSEAFF.

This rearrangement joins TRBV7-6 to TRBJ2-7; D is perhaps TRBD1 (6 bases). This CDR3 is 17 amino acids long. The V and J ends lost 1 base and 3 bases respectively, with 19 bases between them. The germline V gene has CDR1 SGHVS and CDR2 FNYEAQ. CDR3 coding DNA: TGTGCCAGCAGCTTAGTTGGGGGCCGGAGCGCCTTCTACGAGCAGTACTTC. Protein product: CASSLVGGRSAFYEQYF.

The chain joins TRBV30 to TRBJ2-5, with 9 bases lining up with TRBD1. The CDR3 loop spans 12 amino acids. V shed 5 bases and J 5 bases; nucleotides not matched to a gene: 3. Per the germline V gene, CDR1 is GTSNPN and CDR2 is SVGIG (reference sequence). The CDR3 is CAWGQGRETQYF. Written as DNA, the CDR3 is TGTGCCTGGGGACAGGGGAGGGAGACCCAGTACTTC. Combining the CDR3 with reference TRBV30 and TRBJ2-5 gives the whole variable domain SQTIHQWPATLVQPVGSPLSLECTVEGTSNPNLYWYRQAAGRGLQLLFYSVGIGQISSEVPQNLSASRPQDRQFILSSKKLLLSDSGFYLCAWGQGRETQYFGPGTRLLVL.

The CDR3 here is CASSPQGATNEKLFF. CDR3 nucleotides: TGCGCCAGCAGTCCACAGGGGGCAACTAATGAAAAACTGTTTTTT. The V gene is TRBV10-2, the J gene TRBJ1-4; TRBD1 aligns across 8 bases. The V and J ends lost 5 bases and 0 bases, in that order; junction bases with no gene match: 2. This CDR3 region has 15 residues. CDR1 is WSHSY and CDR2 is SAAADI in the germline V gene.

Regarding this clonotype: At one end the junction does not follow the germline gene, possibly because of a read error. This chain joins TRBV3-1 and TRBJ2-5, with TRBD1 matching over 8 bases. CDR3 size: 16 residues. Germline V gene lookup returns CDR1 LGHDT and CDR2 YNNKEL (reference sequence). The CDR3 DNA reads TGTGCCAACAGCTCGGGACAGGTTGGCCTCCAAGAGACCCAGTACTTC. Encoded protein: CANSSGQVGLQETQYF.

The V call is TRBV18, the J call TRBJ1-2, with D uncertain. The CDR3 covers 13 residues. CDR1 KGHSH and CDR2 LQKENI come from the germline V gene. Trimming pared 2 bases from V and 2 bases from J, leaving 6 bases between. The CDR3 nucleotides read TGTGCCAGCTCACCAACGGAGAACTATGGCTACACCTTC. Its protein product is CASSPTENYGYTF.

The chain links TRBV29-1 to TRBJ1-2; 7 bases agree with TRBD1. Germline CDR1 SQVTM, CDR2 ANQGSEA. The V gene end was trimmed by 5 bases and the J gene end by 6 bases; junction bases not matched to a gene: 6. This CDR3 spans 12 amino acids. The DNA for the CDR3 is TGCAGCGTTCGCTGGACAGGCAATGGCTACACCTTC. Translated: CSVRWTGNGYTF.

CDR3 protein: CASSKTSGTTNEQFF. CDR3 coding DNA: TGTGCCAGCAGTAAGACTAGCGGGACGACTAATGAGCAGTTCTTC. The chain carries TRBV5-4 and TRBJ2-1, with 11 bases aligning to TRBD2. This CDR3 contains 15 residues. CDR1 is SGHNT and CDR2 is YYREEE in the germline V gene (reference sequence). The junction had 8 bases not matched to a gene; V was cut back by 5 bases and J by 7 bases.

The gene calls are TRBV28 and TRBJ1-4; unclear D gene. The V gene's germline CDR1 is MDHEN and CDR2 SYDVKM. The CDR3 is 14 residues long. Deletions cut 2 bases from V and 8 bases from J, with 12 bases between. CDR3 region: CASSLHYLSEKLFF. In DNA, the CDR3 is TGTGCCAGCAGTTTACATTACTTATCGGAAAAACTGTTTTTT.

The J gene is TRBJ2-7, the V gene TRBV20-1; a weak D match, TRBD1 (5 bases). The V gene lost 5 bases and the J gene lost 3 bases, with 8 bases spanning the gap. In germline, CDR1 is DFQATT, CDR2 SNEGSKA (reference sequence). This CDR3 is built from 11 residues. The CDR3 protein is CSAERGYEQYF. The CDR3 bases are TGCAGTGCTGAAAGGGGCTACGAGCAGTACTTC.

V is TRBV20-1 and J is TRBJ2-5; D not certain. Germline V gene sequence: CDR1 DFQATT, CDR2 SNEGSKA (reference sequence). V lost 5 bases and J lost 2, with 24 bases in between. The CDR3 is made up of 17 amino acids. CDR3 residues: CSAFPGGLGTWQETQYF. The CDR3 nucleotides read TGCAGTGCTTTCCCGGGTGGGCTGGGAACCTGGCAAGAGACCCAGTACTTC.

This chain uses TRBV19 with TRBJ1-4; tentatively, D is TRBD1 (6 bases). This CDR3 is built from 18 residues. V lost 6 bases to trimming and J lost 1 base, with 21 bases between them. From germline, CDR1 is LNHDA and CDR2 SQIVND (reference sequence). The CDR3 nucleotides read TGTGCCAGTAGCAGGAGGATGGCAGGGGCACGAACTAATGAAAAACTGTTTTTT. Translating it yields CASSRRMAGARTNEKLFF.

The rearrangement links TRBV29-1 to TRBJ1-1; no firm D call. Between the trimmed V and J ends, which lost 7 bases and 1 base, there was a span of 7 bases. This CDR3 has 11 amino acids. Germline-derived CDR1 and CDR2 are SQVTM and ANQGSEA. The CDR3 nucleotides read TGCAGCGGAGGAGAGAACACTGAAGCTTTCTTT. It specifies CSGGENTEAFF.

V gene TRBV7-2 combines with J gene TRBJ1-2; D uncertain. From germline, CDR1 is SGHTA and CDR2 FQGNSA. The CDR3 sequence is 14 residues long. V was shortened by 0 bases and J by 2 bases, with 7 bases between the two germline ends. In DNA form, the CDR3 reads TGTGCCAGCAGCTTAGCAGGCAGAAACTATGGCTACACCTTC. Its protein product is CASSLAGRNYGYTF.

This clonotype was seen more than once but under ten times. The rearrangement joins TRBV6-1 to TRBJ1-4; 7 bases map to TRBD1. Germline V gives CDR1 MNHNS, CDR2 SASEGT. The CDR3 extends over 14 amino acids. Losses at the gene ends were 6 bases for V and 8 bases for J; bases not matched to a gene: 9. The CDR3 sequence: CASRRGDSPEKLFF. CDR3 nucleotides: TGTGCCAGCAGGAGGGGGGACAGCCCAGAAAAACTGTTTTTT.

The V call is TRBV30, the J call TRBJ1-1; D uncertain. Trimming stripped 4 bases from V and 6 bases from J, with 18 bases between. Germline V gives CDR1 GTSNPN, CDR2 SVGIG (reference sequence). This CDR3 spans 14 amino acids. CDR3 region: CAWTWPAPGAEAFF. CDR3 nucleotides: TGTGCCTGGACCTGGCCCGCCCCGGGTGCTGAAGCTTTCTTT.

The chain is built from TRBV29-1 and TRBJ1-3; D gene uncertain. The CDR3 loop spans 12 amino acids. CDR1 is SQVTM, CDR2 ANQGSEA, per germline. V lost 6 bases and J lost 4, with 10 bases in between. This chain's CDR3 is CSVKESGNTIYF. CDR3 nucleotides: TGCAGCGTAAAGGAATCCGGAAACACCATATATTTT.

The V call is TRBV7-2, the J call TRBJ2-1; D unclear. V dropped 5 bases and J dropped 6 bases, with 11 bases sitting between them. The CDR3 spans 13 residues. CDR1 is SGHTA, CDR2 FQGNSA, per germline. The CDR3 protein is CASSRSITNEQFF. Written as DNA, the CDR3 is TGTGCCAGCAGCCGCTCTATCACCAATGAGCAGTTCTTC.

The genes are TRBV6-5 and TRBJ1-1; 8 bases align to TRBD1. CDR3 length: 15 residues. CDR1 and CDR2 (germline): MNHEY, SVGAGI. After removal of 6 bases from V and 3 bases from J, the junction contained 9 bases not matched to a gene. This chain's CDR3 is CASRFLSTGDTEAFF. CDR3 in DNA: TGTGCCAGCAGATTCCTCTCGACAGGGGACACTGAAGCTTTCTTT.

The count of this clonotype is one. CDR3 sequence: CASGPGQGEGEQYF. The CDR3 region has the DNA TGTGCTAGTGGCCCGGGACAGGGAGAAGGCGAACAATACTTC. The chain links TRBV12-5 to TRBJ2-7, with TRBD1 matching 9 bases. This CDR3 has 14 amino acids. CDR1 is LGHNT, CDR2 FRNRAP, per germline. Unmatched junction bases numbered 16, after V lost 6 bases and J lost 13 bases.

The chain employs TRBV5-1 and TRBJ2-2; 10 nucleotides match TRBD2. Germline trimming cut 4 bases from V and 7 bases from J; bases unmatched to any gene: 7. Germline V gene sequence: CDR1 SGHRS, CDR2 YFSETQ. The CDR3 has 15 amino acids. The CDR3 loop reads CASSPRTSGDGELFF. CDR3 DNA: TGCGCCAGCAGCCCGAGGACTAGCGGAGACGGGGAGCTGTTTTTT.

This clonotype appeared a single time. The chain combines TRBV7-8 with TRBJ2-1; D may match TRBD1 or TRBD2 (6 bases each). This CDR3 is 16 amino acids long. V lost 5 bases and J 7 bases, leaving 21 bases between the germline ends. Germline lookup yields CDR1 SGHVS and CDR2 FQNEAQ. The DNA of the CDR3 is TGTGCCAGCAGCCCCCTTAGGTGGGGGGCAGCGAATGAGCAGTTCTTC. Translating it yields CASSPLRWGAANEQFF.

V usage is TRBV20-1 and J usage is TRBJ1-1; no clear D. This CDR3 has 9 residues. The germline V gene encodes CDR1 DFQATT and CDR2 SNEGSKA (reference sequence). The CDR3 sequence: CSPHGEAFF. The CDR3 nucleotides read TGCAGCCCCCACGGTGAAGCTTTCTTT.

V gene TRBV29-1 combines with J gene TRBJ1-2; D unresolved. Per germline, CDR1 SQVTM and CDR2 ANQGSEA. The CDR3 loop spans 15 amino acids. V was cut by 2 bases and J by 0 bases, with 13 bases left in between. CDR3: CSVERSRPANYGYTF. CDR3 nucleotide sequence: TGCAGCGTTGAACGCTCCCGCCCAGCTAACTATGGCTACACCTTC.

CDR3 residues: CASSDWQARPYEQYF. CDR3 sequence (DNA): TGTGCCAGCAGTGATTGGCAGGCGAGGCCCTACGAGCAGTACTTC. The J gene is TRBJ2-7, the V gene TRBV2; D not certain. This CDR3 region has 15 residues. Germline V gene sequence: CDR1 SNHLY, CDR2 FYNNEI. V lost 3 bases, J lost 2 bases, and 14 bases lay in between.

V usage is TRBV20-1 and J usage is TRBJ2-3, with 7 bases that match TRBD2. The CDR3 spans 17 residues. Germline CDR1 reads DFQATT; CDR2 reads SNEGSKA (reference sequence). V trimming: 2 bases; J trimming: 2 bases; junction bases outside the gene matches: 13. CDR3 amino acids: CSARRLALKPFTDTQYF. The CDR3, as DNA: TGCAGTGCTAGACGACTAGCCCTAAAGCCTTTCACAGATACGCAGTATTTT.